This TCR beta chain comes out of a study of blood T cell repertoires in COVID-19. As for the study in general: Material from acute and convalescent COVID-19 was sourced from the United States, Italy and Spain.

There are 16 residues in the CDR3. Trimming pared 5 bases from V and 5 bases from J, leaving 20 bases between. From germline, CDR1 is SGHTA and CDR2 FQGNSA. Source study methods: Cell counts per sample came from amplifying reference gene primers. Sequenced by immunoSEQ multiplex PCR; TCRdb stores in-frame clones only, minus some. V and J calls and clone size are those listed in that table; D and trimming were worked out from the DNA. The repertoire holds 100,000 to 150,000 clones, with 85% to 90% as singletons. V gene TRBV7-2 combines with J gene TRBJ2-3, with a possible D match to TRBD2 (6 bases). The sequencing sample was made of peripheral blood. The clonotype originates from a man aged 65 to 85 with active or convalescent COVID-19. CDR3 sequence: CASSAHVGRTGDTQYF. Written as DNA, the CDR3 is TGTGCCAGCAGCGCCCACGTAGGGAGGACTGGAGATACGCAGTATTTT.